The 26 T cell receptor beta chains below were found in one sample sequenced in a study of cytomegalovirus exposure and HLA in healthy donors. TCRdb's copy holds only in-frame clones and misses some; the assay was immunoSEQ multiplex PCR. The sample carries fewer than 150,000 clones, roughly 86% recorded once. The sample was PBMCs. These receptors originate from a man aged 25-40 years in good health and CMV-seronegative.

This chain connects TRBV6-1 to TRBJ2-1; 10 nucleotides agree with TRBD2. The V gene end was trimmed by 1 base and the J gene end by 7 bases; junction bases not matched to a gene: 7. CDR3 length equals 16 residues. Germline CDR1 MNHNS, CDR2 SASEGT. In DNA, the CDR3 is TGTGCCAGCAGTGAAGATGTAGCGGGAGGAAGGAATGAGCAGTTCTTC. Protein product: CASSEDVAGGRNEQFF.

The rearrangement joins TRBV18 to TRBJ1-2; D remains ambiguous. The CDR3 totals 14 residues. V was clipped by 3 bases and J by 5 bases, with 13 bases between them. Germline V gives CDR1 KGHSH, CDR2 LQKENI. Written as DNA, the CDR3 is TGTGCCAGCTCACCTGGGCCCGTGAATTATGGCTACACCTTC. It translates to CASSPGPVNYGYTF.

The table lists this clone with a count of one. CDR3 sequence (DNA): TGTGCCAGCAGATCGGGGGGCCCTGGGGCCAACGTCCTGACTTTC. This encodes CASRSGGPGANVLTF. V usage is TRBV27 and J usage is TRBJ2-6; D is possibly TRBD2 (7 bases). From germline, CDR1 is MNHEY and CDR2 SMNVEV (reference sequence). With 6 bases removed from V and 2 bases from J, the gap between germline ends came to 11 bases. This CDR3 comprises 15 residues.

This chain links TRBV10-3 with TRBJ2-7, with a weak D call TRBD2 (7 bases). This CDR3 has 14 residues. The germline CDR1 and CDR2 sequences are ENHRY and SYGVKD. The V gene lost 9 bases and the J gene lost 2 bases, with 17 bases spanning the gap. The CDR3 reads CAIWTERGTYEQYF. The CDR3 nucleotides read TGTGCCATATGGACAGAGCGGGGCACCTACGAGCAGTACTTC.

The CDR3 DNA sequence: TGTGCCAGCAGCTTTTCAGGGTCCTACGAGCAGTACTTC. Protein product: CASSFSGSYEQYF. The gene calls are TRBV5-4 and TRBJ2-7, with a possible D match to TRBD1 (5 bases). The CDR3 has 13 amino acids. Trimming removed 2 bases from V and 1 base from J, with 7 bases in between. CDR1 SGHNT and CDR2 YYREEE come from the germline V gene (reference sequence). The whole variable domain, remainder taken from reference TRBV5-4 and TRBJ2-7, is ETGVTQSPTHLIKTRGQQVTLRCSSQSGHNTVSWYQQALGQGPQFIFQYYREEENGRGNFPPRFSGLQFPNYSSELNVNALELDDSALYLCASSFSGSYEQYFGPGTRLTVT.

The chain joins TRBV5-1 to TRBJ2-5; TRBD2 matches at 10 bases. V lost 0 bases to trimming and J lost 1 base; unmatched junction nucleotides: 21. Germline lookup yields CDR1 SGHRS and CDR2 YFSETQ. CDR3 length: 22 amino acids. CDR3 sequence: CASSLVGPAGGTGTSAQETQYF. Written as DNA, the CDR3 is TGCGCCAGCAGCTTGGTGGGTCCGGCGGGCGGCACCGGGACTAGCGCCCAAGAGACCCAGTACTTC.

The CDR3 here is CASRDRVNYGYTF. The CDR3 DNA sequence: TGTGCCAGCCGGGACAGGGTTAACTATGGCTACACCTTC. The rearrangement joins TRBV19 to TRBJ1-2; TRBD1 matches 9 bases. Looked up from germline, CDR1 is LNHDA and CDR2 is SQIVND (reference sequence). The ends lost 9 bases at V and 1 base at J; junction bases unmatched: 3. The CDR3 spans 13 residues.

The chain uses TRBV27 and TRBJ2-3, with 10 positions matching TRBD1. CDR3 length: 16 amino acids. Germline values: CDR1 MNHEY, CDR2 SMNVEV (reference sequence). Trimming took 5 bases from V and 6 from J; bases not matched to a gene: 11. DNA of the CDR3: TGTGCCAGCAGTCTCACGACAGGGGGCATTAAGGATACGCAGTATTTT. Translated: CASSLTTGGIKDTQYF.

A single count supports this clone. The chain combines TRBV30 with TRBJ2-3; D is possibly TRBD2 (5 bases). V was shortened by 3 bases and J by 0 bases, with 10 bases between the two germline ends. Germline loops: CDR1 GTSNPN, CDR2 SVGIG (reference sequence). CDR3 length: 14 amino acids. The CDR3 sequence: CAWRAAISTDTQYF. CDR3 DNA: TGTGCCTGGAGAGCGGCGATTAGCACAGATACGCAGTATTTT.

This clone was observed once. This sequence joins TRBV9 and TRBJ2-1, with D possibly TRBD1 on 7 matching bases. Germline V gene lookup returns CDR1 SGDLS and CDR2 YYNGEE. CDR3 length: 15 residues. V dropped 3 bases and J dropped 5 bases, with 15 bases sitting between them. The CDR3 region is CASSAGGLGDNEQFF. For the CDR3, the DNA is TGTGCCAGCAGCGCAGGGGGACTCGGCGACAATGAGCAGTTCTTC.

The chain joins TRBV5-4 to TRBJ2-1; 13 bases map to TRBD2. The length of the CDR3 is 15 residues. Trimming cost V 5 bases and J 7 bases; bases outside gene matches: 6. Germline CDR1 is SGHNT and CDR2 is YYREEE (reference sequence). CDR3 amino acids: CASRTGTSGNNEQFF. The CDR3 DNA reads TGTGCCAGCAGGACCGGGACTAGCGGGAATAATGAGCAGTTCTTC.

The chain has TRBV14 and TRBJ2-7; 7 bases are shared with TRBD2. CDR1 and CDR2 (germline): SGHDN, FVKESK. The CDR3 spans 16 residues. Trimming removed 1 base from V and 7 bases from J; junction bases left unmatched: 13. The CDR3 nucleotides are TGTGCCAGCAGCCAAGTGTGGGAGGGCCTGGCTGGGGAGCAGTACTTC. Its protein is CASSQVWEGLAGEQYF.

The chain carries TRBV9 and TRBJ2-2, with 7 bases matching TRBD1. Trimming took 1 base from V and 7 from J; bases not matched to a gene: 7. This CDR3 contains 15 residues. The germline gives CDR1 SGDLS, CDR2 YYNGEE. The CDR3, as DNA: TGTGCCAGCAGCGTAACAGGGGTTGTCGGCGGGGAGCTGTTTTTT. It specifies CASSVTGVVGGELFF.

The chain employs TRBV7-2 and TRBJ2-7; D remains unclear. The CDR3 consists of 11 residues. Trimming took 5 bases from V and 7 from J, leaving 9 bases between them. The V gene's germline CDR1 is SGHTA and CDR2 FQGNSA. The CDR3 DNA reads TGTGCCAGCAGCCCTGACTGGGAGCAGTACTTC. It is translated as CASSPDWEQYF.

The gene calls are TRBV30 and TRBJ1-4; 10 bases agree with TRBD1. CDR3 length equals 19 residues. With V trimmed by 0 bases and J by 1 base, 11 bases remained unmatched. Germline V lookup: CDR1 GTSNPN, CDR2 SVGIG (reference sequence). This CDR3 is CAWSVLPGQGRETNEKLFF. The CDR3, as DNA: TGTGCCTGGAGTGTCCTACCGGGACAGGGGAGAGAAACTAATGAAAAACTGTTTTTT. Combining the CDR3 with reference TRBV30 and TRBJ1-4 gives the whole variable domain SQTIHQWPATLVQPVGSPLSLECTVEGTSNPNLYWYRQAAGRGLQLLFYSVGIGQISSEVPQNLSASRPQDRQFILSSKKLLLSDSGFYLCAWSVLPGQGRETNEKLFFGSGTQLSVL.

The chain links TRBV11-2 to TRBJ2-5; weak D call: TRBD2 (6 bases). Looked up from germline, CDR1 is SGHAT and CDR2 is FQNNGV. The CDR3 runs to 14 residues. Between the trimmed V and J ends, which lost 4 bases and 2 bases, there was a span of 11 bases. This CDR3 reads CASSSMAGQETQYF. In DNA form, the CDR3 reads TGTGCCAGCAGCTCAATGGCGGGACAAGAGACCCAGTACTTC.

The chain couples TRBV7-2 to TRBJ1-1, with a possible D match to TRBD1 (6 bases). Germline V gene sequence: CDR1 SGHTA, CDR2 FQGNSA. This CDR3 has 16 amino acids. V lost 3 bases to trimming and J lost 3 bases, with 17 bases between them. CDR3 coding DNA: TGTGCCAGCAGCTTGGGGCTACAGGGATCTTACACTGAAGCTTTCTTT. This translates into CASSLGLQGSYTEAFF.

The chain uses TRBV27 and TRBJ2-3, with 9 bases fitting TRBD2. The CDR3 covers 15 residues. Germline V gives CDR1 MNHEY, CDR2 SMNVEV (reference sequence). V trimming: 6 bases; J trimming: 2 bases; junction bases outside the gene matches: 6. The CDR3 sequence is CASRSGTSTTDTQYF. CDR3 coding DNA: TGTGCCAGCAGGTCCGGGACTAGCACCACAGATACGCAGTATTTT.

The rearrangement joins TRBV7-9 to TRBJ2-1; 9 bases are shared with TRBD2. Germline-derived CDR1 and CDR2 are SEHNR and FQNEAQ (reference sequence). This CDR3 is built from 13 residues. The V gene end was trimmed by 4 bases and the J gene end by 9 bases; junction bases not matched to a gene: 4. The CDR3 nucleotides read TGTGCCAGCAGCTCCAGCGGGAGGTTTGAGCAGTTCTTC. Translating it yields CASSSSGRFEQFF.

The rearrangement uses TRBV9 and TRBJ2-5, with 10 bases identical to TRBD2. Unmatched junction bases numbered 6, after V lost 3 bases and J lost 4 bases. Germline values: CDR1 SGDLS, CDR2 YYNGEE. CDR3 length: 15 amino acids. CDR3 sequence reads: CASSGGKREGETQYF. CDR3 nucleotides: TGTGCCAGCAGCGGGGGGAAGCGGGAGGGAGAGACCCAGTACTTC.

For this clone: A far more abundant clone sits one base away, making this likely a read error. The gene calls are TRBV6-1 and TRBJ2-7; D is uncertain. From germline, CDR1 is MNHNS and CDR2 SASEGT. This CDR3 region has 11 residues. V was pared by 6 bases and J by 2 bases, with 5 bases between. For the CDR3, the DNA is TGTGCCAGCAGCCACACCTACGAGCAGTACTTC. Its translation: CASSHTYEQYF.

The rearrangement links TRBV11-2 to TRBJ2-4, with 7 positions matching TRBD1. The CDR3 totals 13 residues. Germline CDR1 is SGHAT and CDR2 is FQNNGV. With V trimmed by 1 base and J by 6 bases, 0 bases remained unmatched. CDR3 DNA: TGTGCCAGCAGCTTAGGACAGGGAAACATTCAGTACTTC. It encodes CASSLGQGNIQYF.

This clone appeared a single time. The CDR3 reads CASSLGDSSGTGELFF. In nucleotides, the CDR3 is TGCGCCAGCAGCTTGGGGGACTCGTCAGGCACCGGGGAGCTGTTTTTT. The chain is built from TRBV5-1 and TRBJ2-2; tentative D call: TRBD2 (6 bases). CDR3 length equals 16 residues. Per the germline V gene, CDR1 is SGHRS and CDR2 is YFSETQ. The germline V and J ends were trimmed by 0 bases and 4 bases, with 13 bases remaining between them.

This chain uses TRBV7-9 with TRBJ2-2; 11 positions match TRBD2. Germline CDR1 SEHNR, CDR2 FQNEAQ (reference sequence). The J segment lost 0 bases and the V segment lost 6 bases, leaving 12 bases of the junction unmatched. The CDR3 loop spans 19 amino acids. The CDR3 is CASSFTRLAGGPNTGELFF. The CDR3 DNA reads as TGTGCCAGCAGTTTCACGCGTCTAGCGGGAGGACCGAACACCGGGGAGCTGTTTTTT.

The chain couples TRBV11-3 to TRBJ2-5; 7 bases map to TRBD1. V dropped 2 bases and J dropped 2; count of bases not matched to a gene: 5. Looked up from germline, CDR1 is SGHNT and CDR2 is YENEEA. The CDR3 length is 15 residues. CDR3 sequence: CASSLRGQGQETQYF. DNA of the CDR3: TGTGCCAGCAGCTTAAGGGGGCAAGGGCAAGAGACCCAGTACTTC.

This clone was picked up a small number of times. The chain carries TRBV7-2 and TRBJ1-4; D not resolved. Trimming shortened V by 1 base and J by 8 bases, and 11 bases separated the two germline ends. The CDR3 loop spans 14 amino acids. Germline lookup yields CDR1 SGHTA and CDR2 FQGNSA. The CDR3, as DNA: TGTGCCAGCAGCTTAGGACGTTGGAGCGAAAAACTGTTTTTT. Its protein product is CASSLGRWSEKLFF. The variable domain in full, completed from reference TRBV7-2 and TRBJ1-4, reads GAGVSQSPSNKVTEKGKDVELRCDPISGHTALYWYRQSLGQGLEFLIYFQGNSAPDKSGLPSDRFSAERTGGSVSTLTIQRTQQEDSAVYLCASSLGRWSEKLFFGSGTQLSVL.